Reported below is one T cell receptor (beta chain). Its target is not known. TCRdb's copy holds only in-frame clones and misses some; the assay was immunoSEQ multiplex PCR. The data contain about 150,000 clones, 75% to 90% of them singletons. The data were taken from a study of T cell responses to AZD1222 COVID-19 vaccine. Points from the study as a whole: Following two doses of AZD1222, Spike-specific TCR breadth and depth rose. White British donors predominated, females outnumbered males, and clonal diversity was possibly underestimated. Mapped onto spike, vaccine-associated CD4 TCRs spanned it and were dominant at 160-218 and 743-854.

The CDR3 runs 13 residues. Germline CDR1 is GTSNPN and CDR2 is SVGIG (reference sequence). V shed 7 bases and J 3 bases; nucleotides not matched to a gene: 6. The input for sequencing was peripheral blood, taken on day 0 of AZD1222 vaccination. The chain uses TRBV30 and TRBJ2-1; 7 nucleotides align to TRBD2. The TCR comes from an adult in good health. In DNA, the CDR3 is TGTGCCTATAGAGCGGGGAACTACAATGAGCAGTTCTTC. Protein sequence: CAYRAGNYNEQFF. Based on the CDR3 plus reference TRBV30 and TRBJ2-1, the full variable domain is SQTIHQWPATLVQPVGSPLSLECTVEGTSNPNLYWYRQAAGRGLQLLFYSVGIGQISSEVPQNLSASRPQDRQFILSSKKLLLSDSGFYLCAYRAGNYNEQFFGPGTRLTVL.